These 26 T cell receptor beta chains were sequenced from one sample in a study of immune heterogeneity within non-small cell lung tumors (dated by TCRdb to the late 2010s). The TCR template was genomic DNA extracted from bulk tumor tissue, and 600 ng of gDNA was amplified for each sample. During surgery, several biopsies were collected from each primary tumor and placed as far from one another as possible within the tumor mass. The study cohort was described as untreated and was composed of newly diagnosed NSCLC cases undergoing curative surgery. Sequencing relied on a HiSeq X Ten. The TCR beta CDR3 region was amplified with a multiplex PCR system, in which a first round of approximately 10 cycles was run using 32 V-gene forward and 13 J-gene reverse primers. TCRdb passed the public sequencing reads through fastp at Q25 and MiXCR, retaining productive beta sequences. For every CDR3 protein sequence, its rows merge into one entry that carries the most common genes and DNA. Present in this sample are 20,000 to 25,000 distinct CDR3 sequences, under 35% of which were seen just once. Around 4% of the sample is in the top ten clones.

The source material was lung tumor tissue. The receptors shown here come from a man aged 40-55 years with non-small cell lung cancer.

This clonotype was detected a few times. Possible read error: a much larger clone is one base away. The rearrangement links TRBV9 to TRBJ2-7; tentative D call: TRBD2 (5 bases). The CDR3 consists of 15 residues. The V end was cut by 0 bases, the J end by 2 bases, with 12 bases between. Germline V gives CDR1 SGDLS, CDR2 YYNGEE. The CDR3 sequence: CASSVVERPTYEQYF. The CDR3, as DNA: TGTGCCAGCAGCGTAGTGGAGCGGCCTACCTACGAGCAGTACTTC. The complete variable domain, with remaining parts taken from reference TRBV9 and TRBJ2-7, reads DSGVTQTPKHLITATGQRVTLRCSPRSGDLSVYWYQQSLDQGLQFLIQYYNGEERAKGNILERFSAQQFPDLHSELNLSSLELGDSALYFCASSVVERPTYEQYFGPGTRLTVT.

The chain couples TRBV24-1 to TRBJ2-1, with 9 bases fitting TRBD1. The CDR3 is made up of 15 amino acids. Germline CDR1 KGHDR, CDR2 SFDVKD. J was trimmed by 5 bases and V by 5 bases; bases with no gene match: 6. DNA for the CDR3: TGTGCCACCAGTGTGGACAGGGGAAGGCACAATGAGCAGTTCTTC. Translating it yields CATSVDRGRHNEQFF.

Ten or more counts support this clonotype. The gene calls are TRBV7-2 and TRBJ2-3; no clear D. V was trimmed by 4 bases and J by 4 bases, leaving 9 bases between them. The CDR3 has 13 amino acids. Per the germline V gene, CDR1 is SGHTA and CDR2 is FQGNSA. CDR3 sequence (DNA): TGTGCCAGCAGCTCCCTTGGGCCAGATACGCAGTATTTT. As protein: CASSSLGPDTQYF.

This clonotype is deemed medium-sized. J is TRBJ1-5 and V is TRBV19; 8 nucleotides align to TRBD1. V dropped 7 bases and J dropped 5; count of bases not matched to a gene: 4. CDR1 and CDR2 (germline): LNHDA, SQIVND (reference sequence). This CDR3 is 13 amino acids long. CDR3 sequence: CASTGTGDQPQHF. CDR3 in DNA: TGTGCCAGTACCGGGACAGGCGATCAGCCCCAGCATTTT. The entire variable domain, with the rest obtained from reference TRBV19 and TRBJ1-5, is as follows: DGGITQSPKYLFRKEGQNVTLSCEQNLNHDAMYWYRQDPGQGLRLIYYSQIVNDFQKGDIAEGYSVSREKKESFPLTVTSAQKNPTAFYLCASTGTGDQPQHFGDGTRLSIL.

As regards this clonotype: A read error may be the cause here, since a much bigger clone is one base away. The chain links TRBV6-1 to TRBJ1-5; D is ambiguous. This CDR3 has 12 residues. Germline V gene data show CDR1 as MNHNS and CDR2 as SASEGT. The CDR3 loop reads CASREDNQPQHF. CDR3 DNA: TGTGCCAGCAGGGAAGACAATCAGCCCCAGCATTTT.

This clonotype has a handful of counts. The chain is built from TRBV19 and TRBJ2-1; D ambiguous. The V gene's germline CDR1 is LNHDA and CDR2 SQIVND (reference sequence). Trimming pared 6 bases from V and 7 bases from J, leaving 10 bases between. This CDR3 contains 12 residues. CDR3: CASRPIENEQFF. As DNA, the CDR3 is TGTGCCAGTAGGCCTATAGAAAATGAGCAGTTCTTC. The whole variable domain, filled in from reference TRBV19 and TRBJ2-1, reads DGGITQSPKYLFRKEGQNVTLSCEQNLNHDAMYWYRQDPGQGLRLIYYSQIVNDFQKGDIAEGYSVSREKKESFPLTVTSAQKNPTAFYLCASRPIENEQFFGPGTRLTVL.

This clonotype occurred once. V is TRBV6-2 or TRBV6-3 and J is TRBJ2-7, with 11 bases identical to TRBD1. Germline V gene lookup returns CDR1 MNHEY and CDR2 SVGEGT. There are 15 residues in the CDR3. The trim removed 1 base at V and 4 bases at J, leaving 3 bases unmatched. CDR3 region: CASSYLGQGAYEQYF. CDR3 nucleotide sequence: TGTGCCAGCAGTTACTTAGGACAGGGGGCTTACGAGCAGTACTTC.

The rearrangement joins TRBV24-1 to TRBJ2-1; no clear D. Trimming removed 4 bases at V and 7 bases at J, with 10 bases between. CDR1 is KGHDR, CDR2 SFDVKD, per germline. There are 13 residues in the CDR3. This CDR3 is CATSDRVRNEQFF. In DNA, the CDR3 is TGTGCCACCAGTGACCGAGTGAGGAATGAGCAGTTCTTC.

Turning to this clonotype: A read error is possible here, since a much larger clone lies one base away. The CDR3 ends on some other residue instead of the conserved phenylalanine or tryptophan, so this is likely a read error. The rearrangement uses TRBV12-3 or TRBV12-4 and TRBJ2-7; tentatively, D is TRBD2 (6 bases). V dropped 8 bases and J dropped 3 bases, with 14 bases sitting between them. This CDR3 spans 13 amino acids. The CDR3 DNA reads TGTGCCAGCGATTCCGCCGGGAGCTACGAGCAGTACTCC. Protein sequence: CASDSAGSYEQYS.

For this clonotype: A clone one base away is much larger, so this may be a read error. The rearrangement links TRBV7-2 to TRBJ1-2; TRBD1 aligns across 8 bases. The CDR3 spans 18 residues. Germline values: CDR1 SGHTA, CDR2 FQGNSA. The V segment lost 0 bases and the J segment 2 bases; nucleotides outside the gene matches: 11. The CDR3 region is CASSLALQGATYNYGYTF. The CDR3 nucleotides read TGTGCCAGCAGCTTAGCGTTGCAGGGGGCCACCTACAACTATGGCTACACCTTC.

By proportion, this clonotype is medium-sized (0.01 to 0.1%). This chain's CDR3 is CASSVEGISGYTF. The CDR3 DNA is TGTGCCAGCAGTGTTGAGGGGATAAGTGGCTACACCTTC. The rearrangement links TRBV6-1 to TRBJ1-2, with a tentative D call TRBD1 (5 bases). Germline CDR1 and CDR2: MNHNS and SASEGT. The CDR3 is made up of 13 amino acids. Trimming removed 4 bases at V and 7 bases at J, with 13 bases between.

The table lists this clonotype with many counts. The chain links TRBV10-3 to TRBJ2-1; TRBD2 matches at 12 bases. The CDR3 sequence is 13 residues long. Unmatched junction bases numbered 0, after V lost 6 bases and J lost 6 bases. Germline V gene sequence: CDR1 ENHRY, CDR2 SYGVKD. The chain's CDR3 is CAIRGLAGNEQFF. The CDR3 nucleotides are TGTGCCATCAGGGGACTAGCGGGCAATGAGCAGTTCTTC.

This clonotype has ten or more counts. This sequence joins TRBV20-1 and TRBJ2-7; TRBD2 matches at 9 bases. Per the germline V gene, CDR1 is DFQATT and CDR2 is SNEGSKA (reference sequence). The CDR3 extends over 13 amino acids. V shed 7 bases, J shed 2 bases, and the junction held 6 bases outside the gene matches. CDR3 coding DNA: TGCAGTGTGGCGGGACTAGCTCCCTACGAGCAGTACTTC. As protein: CSVAGLAPYEQYF.

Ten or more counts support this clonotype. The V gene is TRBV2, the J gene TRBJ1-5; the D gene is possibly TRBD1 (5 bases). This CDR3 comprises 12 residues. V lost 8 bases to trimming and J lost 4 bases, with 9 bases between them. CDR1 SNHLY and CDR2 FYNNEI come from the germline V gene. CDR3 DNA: TGTGCCAGCGGGACGGAGAATCAGCCCCAGCATTTT. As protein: CASGTENQPQHF.

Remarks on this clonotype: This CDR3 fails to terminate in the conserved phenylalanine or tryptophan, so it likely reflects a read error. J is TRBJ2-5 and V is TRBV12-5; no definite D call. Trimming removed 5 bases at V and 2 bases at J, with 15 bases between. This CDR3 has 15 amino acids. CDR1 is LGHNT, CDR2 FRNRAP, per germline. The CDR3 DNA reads TGTGCTAGTGGTCCGCCGGACGTACCACAAGAGACCCAGTACTCC. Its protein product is CASGPPDVPQETQYS.

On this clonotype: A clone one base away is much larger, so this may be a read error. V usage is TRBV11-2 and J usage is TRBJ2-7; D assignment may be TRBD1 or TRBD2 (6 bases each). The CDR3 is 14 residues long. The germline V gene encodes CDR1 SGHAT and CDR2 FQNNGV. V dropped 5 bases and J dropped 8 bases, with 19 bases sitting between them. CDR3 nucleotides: TGTGCCAGCAGCACGGGAGTGGGGGCCCACAAGCAGTACTTC. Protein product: CASSTGVGAHKQYF. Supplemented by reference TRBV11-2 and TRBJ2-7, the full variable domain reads EAGVAQSPRYKIIEKRQSVAFWCNPISGHATLYWYQQILGQGPKLLIQFQNNGVVDDSQLPKDRFSAERLKGVDSTLKIQPAKLEDSAVYLCASSTGVGAHKQYFGPGTRLTVT.

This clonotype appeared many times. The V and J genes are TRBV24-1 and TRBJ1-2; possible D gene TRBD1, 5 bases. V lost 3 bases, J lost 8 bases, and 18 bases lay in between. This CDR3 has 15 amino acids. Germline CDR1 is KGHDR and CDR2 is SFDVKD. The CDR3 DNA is TGTGCCACCAGTGATCCACAGGCGCGAAGCGGGGGCTACACCTTC. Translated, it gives CATSDPQARSGGYTF.

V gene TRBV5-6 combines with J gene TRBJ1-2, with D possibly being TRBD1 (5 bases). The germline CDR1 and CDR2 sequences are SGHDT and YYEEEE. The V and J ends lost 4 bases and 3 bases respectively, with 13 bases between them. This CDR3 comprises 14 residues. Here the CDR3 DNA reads TGTGCCAGCAGCCCAGGACGGGGCGACTATGGCTACACCTTC. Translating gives CASSPGRGDYGYTF. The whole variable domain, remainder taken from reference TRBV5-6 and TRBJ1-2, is DAGVTQSPTHLIKTRGQQVTLRCSPKSGHDTVSWYQQALGQGPQFIFQYYEEEERQRGNFPDRFSGHQFPNYSSELNVNALLLGDSALYLCASSPGRGDYGYTFGSGTRLTVV.

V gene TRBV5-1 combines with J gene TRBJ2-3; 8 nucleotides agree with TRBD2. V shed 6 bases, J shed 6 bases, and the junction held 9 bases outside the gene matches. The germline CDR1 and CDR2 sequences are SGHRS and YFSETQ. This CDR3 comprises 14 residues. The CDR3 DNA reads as TGCGCCAGCAACATAAGGACTAGCCCCGATACGCAGTATTTT. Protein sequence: CASNIRTSPDTQYF.

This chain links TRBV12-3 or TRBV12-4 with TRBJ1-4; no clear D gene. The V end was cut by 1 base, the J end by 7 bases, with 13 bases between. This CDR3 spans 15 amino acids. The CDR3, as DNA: TGTGCCAGCAGTTTAGGCGGTGGACTTAGTGAAAAACTGTTTTTT. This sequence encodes CASSLGGGLSEKLFF.

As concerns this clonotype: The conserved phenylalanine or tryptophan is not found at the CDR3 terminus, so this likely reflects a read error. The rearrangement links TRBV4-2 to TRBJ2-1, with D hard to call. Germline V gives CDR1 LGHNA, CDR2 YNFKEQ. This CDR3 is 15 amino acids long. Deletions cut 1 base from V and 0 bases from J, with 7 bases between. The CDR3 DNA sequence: TGTGCCAGCAGCCAAGCCTACAGCTCCTACAATGAGCAGTTCTCC. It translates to CASSQAYSSYNEQFS.

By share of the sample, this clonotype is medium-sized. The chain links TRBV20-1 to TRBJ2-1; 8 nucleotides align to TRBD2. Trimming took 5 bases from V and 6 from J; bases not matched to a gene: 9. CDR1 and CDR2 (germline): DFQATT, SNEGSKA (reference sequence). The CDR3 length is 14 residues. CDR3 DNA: TGCAGTGCTTCTGGGGAGCGGGAGACCAATGAGCAGTTCTTC. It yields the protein CSASGERETNEQFF.

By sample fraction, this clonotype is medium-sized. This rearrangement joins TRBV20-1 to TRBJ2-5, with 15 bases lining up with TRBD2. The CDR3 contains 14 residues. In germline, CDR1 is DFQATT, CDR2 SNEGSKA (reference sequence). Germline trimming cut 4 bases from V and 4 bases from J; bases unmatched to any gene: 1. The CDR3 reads CSAKGLAGGETQYF. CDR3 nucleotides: TGCAGTGCTAAGGGACTAGCGGGAGGAGAGACCCAGTACTTC.

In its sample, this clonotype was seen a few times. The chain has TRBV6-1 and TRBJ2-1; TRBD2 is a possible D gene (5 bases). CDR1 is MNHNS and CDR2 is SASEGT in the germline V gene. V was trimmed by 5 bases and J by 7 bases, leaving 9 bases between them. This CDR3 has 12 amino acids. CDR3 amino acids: CASSPVANEQFF. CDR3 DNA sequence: TGTGCCAGCAGTCCAGTAGCGAATGAGCAGTTCTTC.

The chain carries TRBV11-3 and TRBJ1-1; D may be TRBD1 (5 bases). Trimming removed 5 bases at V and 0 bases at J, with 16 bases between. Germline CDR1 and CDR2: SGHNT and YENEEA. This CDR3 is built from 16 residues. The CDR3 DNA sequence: TGTGCCAGCAGCCGACCCGGACATACAATGAACACTGAAGCTTTCTTT. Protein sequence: CASSRPGHTMNTEAFF.

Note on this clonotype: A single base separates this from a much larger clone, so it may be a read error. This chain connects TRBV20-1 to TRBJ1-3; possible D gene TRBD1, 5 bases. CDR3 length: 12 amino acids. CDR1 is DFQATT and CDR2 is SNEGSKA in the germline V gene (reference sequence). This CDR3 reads CRAKGRGNTIYF. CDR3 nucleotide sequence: TGCAGGGCTAAGGGGCGGGGAAACACCATATATTTT.